This passage covers 23 T cell receptor beta chains from one sample sequenced in a study of blood T cell repertoires in COVID-19. The repertoire was sequenced with immunoSEQ multiplex PCR; TCRdb's copy has only in-frame clones and lacks some. This table has under 150,000 clones, approximately 80% appearing once. Source material: peripheral blood. The receptors stem from a human donor with acute or convalescent COVID-19. The donor label of this sample is uncertain.

The V and J genes are TRBV19 and TRBJ2-1; D is possibly TRBD2 (7 bases). Trimming left V 6 bases short and J 7 bases short, with 19 bases between. The CDR3 extends over 15 amino acids. From germline, CDR1 is LNHDA and CDR2 SQIVND (reference sequence). The CDR3 protein is CASRDLGGAGNEQFF. In DNA, the CDR3 is TGTGCCAGTAGGGACCTTGGGGGGGCCGGAAATGAGCAGTTCTTC. The full variable domain, its missing parts supplied by reference TRBV19 and TRBJ2-1, is DGGITQSPKYLFRKEGQNVTLSCEQNLNHDAMYWYRQDPGQGLRLIYYSQIVNDFQKGDIAEGYSVSREKKESFPLTVTSAQKNPTAFYLCASRDLGGAGNEQFFGPGTRLTVL.

The CDR3 protein is CATLGGAGADYYGYTF. The CDR3 DNA reads as TGTGCCACCCTTGGGGGGGCGGGGGCTGATTACTATGGCTACACCTTC. V gene TRBV5-4 combines with J gene TRBJ1-2; D might be TRBD1 (6 bases). The length of the CDR3 is 16 residues. Germline V gives CDR1 SGHNT, CDR2 YYREEE (reference sequence). V was clipped by 9 bases and J by 3 bases, with 24 bases between them. Combining the CDR3 with reference TRBV5-4 and TRBJ1-2 gives the whole variable domain ETGVTQSPTHLIKTRGQQVTLRCSSQSGHNTVSWYQQALGQGPQFIFQYYREEENGRGNFPPRFSGLQFPNYSSELNVNALELDDSALYLCATLGGAGADYYGYTFGSGTRLTVV.

The rearrangement uses TRBV6-2 or TRBV6-3 and TRBJ2-5; 8 bases are a match to TRBD2. The germline gives CDR1 MNHEY, CDR2 SVGEGT. This CDR3 has 17 residues. Unmatched junction bases numbered 12, after V lost 2 bases and J lost 4 bases. The CDR3 DNA sequence: TGTGCCAGCAGTTACCGGCTTGGCGGGGGGACCGGAGAGACCCAGTACTTC. It specifies CASSYRLGGGTGETQYF.

This clone occurred once. This sequence joins TRBV28 and TRBJ2-1; 8 bases agree with TRBD1. Germline assignment: CDR1 MDHEN and CDR2 SYDVKM. V trimming: 9 bases; J trimming: 5 bases; junction bases outside the gene matches: 9. The CDR3 is 14 amino acids. As DNA, the CDR3 is TGTGCCAGTCGACAGGGGTCGAAGGACAATGAGCAGTTCTTC. Its protein product is CASRQGSKDNEQFF. Using reference TRBV28 and TRBJ2-1 for the parts outside the CDR3, the full variable domain is DVKVTQSSRYLVKRTGEKVFLECVQDMDHENMFWYRQDPGLGLRLIYFSYDVKMKEKGDIPEGYSVSREKKERFSLILESASTNQTSMYLCASRQGSKDNEQFFGPGTRLTVL.

The chain employs TRBV5-4 and TRBJ1-2, with no clear D. V was cut by 4 bases and J by 6 bases, with 13 bases left in between. The germline gives CDR1 SGHNT, CDR2 YYREEE (reference sequence). The CDR3 covers 13 residues. CDR3 in amino acids: CASSTPEWNGYTF. CDR3 DNA sequence: TGTGCCAGCAGCACCCCGGAGTGGAATGGCTACACCTTC.

This chain uses TRBV5-1 with TRBJ1-2; possible D gene TRBD1, 6 bases. Germline V gene lookup returns CDR1 SGHRS and CDR2 YFSETQ. The CDR3 extends over 15 amino acids. V was clipped by 4 bases and J by 3 bases, with 16 bases between them. The CDR3 here is CASSPDDRPYYGYTF. Written as DNA, the CDR3 is TGCGCCAGCAGCCCAGATGACAGGCCCTACTATGGCTACACCTTC.

The chain recombines TRBV3-1 (or the pseudogene TRBV3-2) with TRBJ1-5; 7 bases align to TRBD1. The CDR3 runs to 12 residues. V trimming: 9 bases; J trimming: 2 bases; junction bases outside the gene matches: 1. In germline, CDR1 is LGHDT, CDR2 YNNKEL (reference sequence). The DNA for the CDR3 is TGTGCCAGTGGACAGGGCAATCAGCCCCAGCATTTT. It yields the protein CASGQGNQPQHF.

The chain joins TRBV12-1 to TRBJ1-1; the table's TRBD1 call for D was not verified on the DNA. TRBV12-1 is marked as a pseudogene. The length of the CDR3 is 13 residues. CDR3 nucleotide sequence: TGTGCCACCCCAGGGCAGTTGAACACTGAAGCTTTCTTT. Its protein is CATPGQLNTEAFF.

The CDR3 DNA follows: TGTGCCACCAGCAGAGACCGCAGGGAATTTGGGGAGACCCAGTACTTC. It codes for CATSRDRREFGETQYF. The genes are TRBV15 and TRBJ2-5; D is perhaps TRBD1 (5 bases). The CDR3 consists of 16 residues. Germline loops: CDR1 LNHNV, CDR2 YYDKDF (reference sequence). Trimming took 0 bases from V and 5 from J, leaving 16 bases between them. Together with reference TRBV15 and TRBJ2-5, the CDR3 gives the full variable domain: DAMVIQNPRYQVTQFGKPVTLSCSQTLNHNVMYWYQQKSSQAPKLLFHYYDKDFNNEADTPDNFQSRRPNTSFCFLDIRSPGLGDTAMYLCATSRDRREFGETQYFGPGTRLLVL.

The J gene is TRBJ1-6, the V gene TRBV25-1; 7 positions agree with TRBD1. After removal of 1 base from V and 10 bases from J, the junction contained 4 bases not matched to a gene. CDR1 and CDR2 (germline): MGHDK, SYGVNS. The CDR3 loop spans 14 amino acids. For the CDR3, the DNA is TGTGCCAGCAGTGAATCGACACAGGGGTCACCCCTCCACTTT. It yields the protein CASSESTQGSPLHF.

V gene TRBV2 combines with J gene TRBJ2-2; D is perhaps TRBD2 (5 bases). The germline V and J ends were trimmed by 8 bases and 4 bases, with 14 bases remaining between them. The CDR3 extends over 14 amino acids. Per the germline V gene, CDR1 is SNHLY and CDR2 is FYNNEI. The CDR3 region is CASGSLDFTGELFF. In DNA form, the CDR3 reads TGTGCCAGCGGATCACTAGACTTCACCGGGGAGCTGTTTTTT.

The gene calls are TRBV30 and TRBJ1-2, with D unresolved. The V end was cut by 0 bases, the J end by 4 bases, with 12 bases between. The CDR3 is 14 amino acids. Germline V gene sequence: CDR1 GTSNPN, CDR2 SVGIG (reference sequence). DNA of the CDR3: TGTGCCTGGAGTGTAGGCCCCGGGAGCTATGGCTACACCTTC. This codes for CAWSVGPGSYGYTF.

The rearrangement uses TRBV5-1 and TRBJ1-6; TRBD1 matches at 9 bases. V shed 4 bases, J shed 7 bases, and the junction held 9 bases outside the gene matches. Germline V gives CDR1 SGHRS, CDR2 YFSETQ. This CDR3 has 16 amino acids. CDR3 DNA sequence: TGCGCCAGCAGCCCGCGGACAGGGGAAGGGAATTCACCCCTCCACTTT. This translates into CASSPRTGEGNSPLHF.

The genes are TRBV4-2 and TRBJ2-1; no reliable D call. Germline-derived CDR1 and CDR2 are LGHNA and YNFKEQ. Trimming cost V 1 base and J 8 bases, with 9 bases left between them. The CDR3 runs to 13 residues. The chain's CDR3 is CASSQGAYDEQFF. In DNA form, the CDR3 reads TGTGCCAGCAGCCAAGGGGCATACGATGAGCAGTTCTTC.

This clone was recorded only once. The rearrangement links TRBV5-6 to TRBJ1-2; D ambiguous. This CDR3 is 13 amino acids long. V shed 0 bases and J shed 3 bases, with 6 bases lying between them. Germline lookup yields CDR1 SGHDT and CDR2 YYEEEE. CDR3: CASSLDADYGYTF. The CDR3 DNA reads as TGTGCCAGCAGCTTGGATGCGGACTATGGCTACACCTTC.

V and J are TRBV3-1 (or the pseudogene TRBV3-2) and TRBJ1-4; unclear D gene. Deletions cut 0 bases from V and 7 bases from J, with 15 bases between. CDR1 is LGHDT, CDR2 YNNKEL, per germline (reference sequence). The CDR3 contains 16 residues. CDR3 DNA: TGTGCCAGCAGCCAAGAATTTTCGGCTCGGGGTGAAAAACTGTTTTTT. This codes for CASSQEFSARGEKLFF.

The V gene is TRBV3-1 (or the pseudogene TRBV3-2), the J gene TRBJ1-2, with unresolved D. CDR1 LGHDT and CDR2 YNNKEL come from the germline V gene (reference sequence). V was clipped by 4 bases and J by 5 bases, with 14 bases between them. CDR3 length: 14 amino acids. CDR3 region: CASSLGETLYGYTF. In nucleotides, the CDR3 is TGTGCCAGCAGCCTGGGCGAAACACTTTATGGCTACACCTTC.

Points on this clone: One end of the junction does not line up with germline, which may come from a read error. This chain uses TRBV7-9 with TRBJ1-3; the D is unclear. The CDR3 covers 14 residues. Germline assignment: CDR1 SEHNR and CDR2 FQNEAQ (reference sequence). CDR3 DNA: TGTGCCAGCAGTTTAGATCGGCGGGGAAACACCATATATTTT. Translating it yields CASSLDRRGNTIYF.

The rearrangement uses TRBV10-3 and TRBJ2-7; the D gene is possibly TRBD1 (7 bases). Trimming cost V 2 bases and J 5 bases, with 13 bases left between them. The CDR3 has 14 residues. Germline CDR1 and CDR2: ENHRY and SYGVKD. CDR3 DNA sequence: TGTGCCATCAGTGAGCCGACTAGGGGGCACGAGCAGTACGTC. This translates into CAISEPTRGHEQYV.

V usage is TRBV7-6 and J usage is TRBJ2-1; 7 nucleotides match TRBD1. The ends lost 5 bases at V and 1 base at J; junction bases unmatched: 8. Germline CDR1 SGHVS, CDR2 FNYEAQ. This CDR3 has 16 amino acids. The CDR3 DNA reads TGTGCCAGCAGCCGTACAGGGGTTCAGTCCTACAATGAGCAGTTCTTC. This sequence encodes CASSRTGVQSYNEQFF.

The V and J genes are TRBV20-1 and TRBJ2-1, with no clear D. V was shortened by 3 bases and J by 12 bases, with 12 bases between the two germline ends. Germline CDR1 is DFQATT and CDR2 is SNEGSKA (reference sequence). The CDR3 runs to 11 residues. The CDR3 nucleotides read TGCAGTGCTAGTTGGCTAGTCCGGCAGTTCTTC. This sequence encodes CSASWLVRQFF.

The sample holds a few counts of this clone. The chain has TRBV11-2 and TRBJ2-3; 9 nucleotides align to TRBD1. After removal of 5 bases from V and 7 bases from J, the junction contained 16 bases not matched to a gene. The germline V gene encodes CDR1 SGHAT and CDR2 FQNNGV. This CDR3 is built from 17 residues. The CDR3 reads CASSRELGQGGRNTQYF. The CDR3 DNA follows: TGTGCCAGCAGCCGAGAATTGGGACAGGGAGGGAGGAATACGCAGTATTTT.

The chain combines TRBV3-1 (or the pseudogene TRBV3-2) with TRBJ2-5; 8 nucleotides line up with TRBD2. Germline values: CDR1 LGHDT, CDR2 YNNKEL (reference sequence). The CDR3 length is 14 residues. V dropped 4 bases and J dropped 5; count of bases not matched to a gene: 6. The CDR3: CASSRWTSWETQYF. In DNA, the CDR3 is TGTGCCAGCAGCCGGTGGACTAGCTGGGAGACCCAGTACTTC.